Below are 8 T cell receptor beta chains sequenced from a single sample in a study of response to subunit inactivated influenza vaccine. TCRdb re-analysed the RT-PCR reads in MiXCR, keeping a single row per CDR3 protein. The sample comprises roughly 760,000 distinct CDR3 sequences, about 20% of which are singletons, and approximately 10% rests with the top ten. Sequencing used PBMCs from blood, obtained around 5 days after vaccination. These receptors came from a man aged 50-60 years who received an inactivated influenza vaccine.

V usage is TRBV29-1 and J usage is TRBJ2-1, with D perhaps matching TRBD1 (6 bases). This CDR3 comprises 14 residues. CDR1 and CDR2 from the germline V gene are SQVTM and ANQGSEA. The ends were cut back, 3 bases at V and 10 bases at J, with 19 bases in the middle. CDR3 DNA: TGCAGCGTTGATGCCGATCGACAGGTCGGGGAGCAGTTCTTC. Protein: CSVDADRQVGEQFF.

This sequence joins TRBV5-1 and TRBJ2-7; D remains ambiguous. This CDR3 contains 16 residues. The V end was cut by 2 bases, the J end by 1 base, with 16 bases between. CDR1 and CDR2 (germline): SGHRS, YFSETQ. In DNA, the CDR3 is TGCGCCAGCAGCTTACGTAGTAGTGGGGTTTCCTACGAGCAGTACTTC. This codes for CASSLRSSGVSYEQYF. Complete variable domain (other parts from reference TRBV5-1 and TRBJ2-7): KAGVTQTPRYLIKTRGQQVTLSCSPISGHRSVSWYQQTPGQGLQFLFEYFSETQRNKGNFPGRFSGRQFSNSRSEMNVSTLELGDSALYLCASSLRSSGVSYEQYFGPGTRLTVT.

This clonotype was counted at least ten times. The V call is TRBV29-1, the J call TRBJ2-7; weak D call: TRBD1 (6 bases). Germline-derived CDR1 and CDR2 are SQVTM and ANQGSEA. Trimming shortened V by 6 bases and J by 6 bases, and 12 bases separated the two germline ends. The CDR3 sequence is 11 residues long. The CDR3 DNA is TGCAGCGTGGGGGACACCCTCGAGCAGTACTTC. Its protein is CSVGDTLEQYF.

The genes are TRBV27 and TRBJ2-2; 9 positions match TRBD1. Germline V gene lookup returns CDR1 MNHEY and CDR2 SMNVEV (reference sequence). This CDR3 region has 16 residues. J lost 7 bases, V lost 2 bases, and 8 bases had no gene match. CDR3 DNA: TGTGCCAGCAGTTTAGCCGGACAGGGGTGGGGCGGGGAGCTGTTTTTT. Amino acids: CASSLAGQGWGGELFF.

This clonotype was detected ten times or more. The chain couples TRBV20-1 to TRBJ1-3; D unclear. The length of the CDR3 is 11 residues. V lost 0 bases and J lost 6, with 3 bases in between. Looked up from germline, CDR1 is DFQATT and CDR2 is SNEGSKA (reference sequence). In nucleotides, the CDR3 is TGCAGTGCTAGAGATCCAAACACCATATATTTT. This translates into CSARDPNTIYF.

This sequence joins TRBV6-1 and TRBJ2-5; 9 nucleotides agree with TRBD2. The CDR3 contains 13 residues. CDR1 is MNHNS and CDR2 is SASEGT in the germline V gene. Losses at the gene ends were 7 bases for V and 5 bases for J; bases not matched to a gene: 5. The CDR3 loop reads CASKELAGETQYF. As DNA, the CDR3 is TGTGCCAGCAAAGAACTAGCGGGTGAGACCCAGTACTTC.

This clonotype was detected only a few times. The chain employs TRBV7-8 and TRBJ1-1, with D hard to call. V gave up 4 bases and J gave up 1 base, with 7 bases separating them. Germline V gives CDR1 SGHVS, CDR2 FQNEAQ. The CDR3 sequence is 13 residues long. CDR3 sequence (DNA): TGTGCCAGCAGCTCACAGCGGAACACTGAAGCTTTCTTT. Translating it yields CASSSQRNTEAFF.

V is TRBV7-8 and J is TRBJ2-4; 8 bases fit TRBD2. Germline V gives CDR1 SGHVS, CDR2 FQNEAQ. The length of the CDR3 is 15 residues. Germline trimming cut 5 bases from V and 0 bases from J; bases unmatched to any gene: 3. CDR3: CASSNGRGAKNIQYF. The CDR3 DNA follows: TGTGCCAGCAGCAACGGGAGGGGAGCCAAAAACATTCAGTACTTC.